The 30 T cell receptor beta chains below were found in one sample sequenced in a study of cytomegalovirus exposure and HLA in healthy donors. This PCR relied on a set of 60 Vbeta primers and 13 Jbeta primers. TCRdb's copy holds only in-frame clones and misses some; the assay was immunoSEQ multiplex PCR. This table holds about 180,000 clones, 76% found once. The material sequenced was PBMCs. The receptors shown here come from a woman aged 30 to 39 in good health and CMV-seropositive.

This chain connects TRBV4-3 to TRBJ1-2; D is uncertain. The CDR3 totals 14 residues. Germline V gives CDR1 LGHNA, CDR2 YSLEER. V dropped 1 base and J dropped 2 bases, with 8 bases sitting between them. The DNA of the CDR3 is TGCGCCAGCAGCCAAGTCGCCGGGAACTATGGCTACACCTTC. It translates to CASSQVAGNYGYTF.

The sample holds one count of this clone. This chain uses TRBV7-2 with TRBJ2-3; 7 bases are a match to TRBD1. The V gene end was trimmed by 4 bases and the J gene end by 2 bases; junction bases not matched to a gene: 6. The CDR3 covers 15 residues. The V gene's germline CDR1 is SGHTA and CDR2 FQGNSA. In nucleotides, the CDR3 is TGTGCCAGCAGCTCCCGACAGGGCTACACAGATACGCAGTATTTT. Amino acids: CASSSRQGYTDTQYF. Looking up the rest from reference TRBV7-2 and TRBJ2-3 gives the full variable domain: GAGVSQSPSNKVTEKGKDVELRCDPISGHTALYWYRQSLGQGLEFLIYFQGNSAPDKSGLPSDRFSAERTGGSVSTLTIQRTQQEDSAVYLCASSSRQGYTDTQYFGPGTRLTVL.

The rearrangement uses TRBV2 and TRBJ1-6; D unresolved. The CDR3 is 12 amino acids. Between the trimmed V and J ends, which lost 4 bases and 5 bases, there was a span of 3 bases. Germline assignment: CDR1 SNHLY and CDR2 FYNNEI. CDR3 loop: CASSANNSPLHF. The CDR3 DNA reads as TGTGCCAGCAGTGCTAATAATTCACCCCTCCACTTT.

The chain has TRBV28 and TRBJ2-3; tentative D call: TRBD2 (6 bases). CDR3 length: 15 amino acids. The V gene lost 4 bases and the J gene lost 0 bases, with 11 bases spanning the gap. Germline CDR1 MDHEN, CDR2 SYDVKM. CDR3 nucleotides: TGTGCCAGCAGTTCGGGGGTGACTAGCACAGATACGCAGTATTTT. This translates into CASSSGVTSTDTQYF.

The CDR3 bases are TGCGCCAGCAGCCTCGAGTTGGACAGTTTCGTAAACTACGAGCAGTACTTC. Residues: CASSLELDSFVNYEQYF. This chain uses TRBV4-3 with TRBJ2-7, with D tentatively TRBD1 (6 bases). CDR3 length equals 17 residues. CDR1 and CDR2 from the germline V gene are LGHNA and YSLEER. Trimming shortened V by 4 bases and J by 3 bases, and 22 bases separated the two germline ends.

This clone has a handful of counts. The V and J genes are TRBV6-1 and TRBJ2-3; 9 bases align to TRBD2. The CDR3 is 18 amino acids. Trimming at V came to 1 base and at J to 2 bases, leaving 10 bases not matched to a gene. Germline V gene data show CDR1 as MNHNS and CDR2 as SASEGT. Here the CDR3 reads CASSEEAGLAGSTDTQYF. CDR3 DNA sequence: TGTGCCAGCAGTGAAGAGGCGGGGCTAGCGGGATCCACAGATACGCAGTATTTT.

The gene calls are TRBV4-3 and TRBJ1-6; D not certain. The germline gives CDR1 LGHNA, CDR2 YSLEER. The CDR3 covers 15 residues. The V and J ends lost 5 bases and 3 bases respectively, with 11 bases between them. CDR3 DNA: TGCGCCAGCAGCTCGGAGCGGGTCTATAATTCACCCCTCCACTTT. Protein sequence: CASSSERVYNSPLHF.

This clone was observed a handful of times. This sequence joins TRBV7-9 and TRBJ2-3, with 9 bases that match TRBD2. The CDR3 extends over 18 amino acids. Unmatched junction bases numbered 10, after V lost 1 base and J lost 2 bases. CDR1 is SEHNR and CDR2 is FQNEAQ in the germline V gene (reference sequence). This CDR3 is CASSLGMGAGGSTDTQYF. Here the CDR3 DNA reads TGTGCCAGCAGCTTAGGAATGGGAGCGGGGGGTTCCACAGATACGCAGTATTTT.

This clone was detected only once. The gene calls are TRBV4-3 and TRBJ2-7, with 12 bases identical to TRBD2. The J segment lost 7 bases and the V segment lost 2 bases, leaving 6 bases of the junction unmatched. The CDR3 runs 15 residues. The germline V gene has CDR1 LGHNA and CDR2 YSLEER. The CDR3 DNA reads TGCGCCAGCAGCCAATCTAGCGGGGGGGCTGGGGAGCAGTACTTC. It yields the protein CASSQSSGGAGEQYF.

The chain links TRBV19 to TRBJ1-3; 8 bases line up with TRBD1. Germline assignment: CDR1 LNHDA and CDR2 SQIVND (reference sequence). This CDR3 has 15 amino acids. V gave up 9 bases and J gave up 0 bases; unmatched junction bases: 7. DNA of the CDR3: TGTGCCAGCAAGACAGGGGCCGGCTCTGGAAACACCATATATTTT. It translates to CASKTGAGSGNTIYF.

The V gene is TRBV4-2, the J gene TRBJ2-1; TRBD2 aligns across 10 bases. Germline-derived CDR1 and CDR2 are LGHNA and YNFKEQ. This CDR3 has 15 residues. V shed 1 base and J 6 bases; nucleotides not matched to a gene: 3. The CDR3 loop is CASSQGLAGANEQFF. Written as DNA, the CDR3 is TGTGCCAGCAGCCAAGGGCTAGCGGGGGCCAATGAGCAGTTCTTC.

V and J are TRBV5-1 and TRBJ2-7, with a possible D match to TRBD1 (6 bases). The CDR3 spans 15 residues. Trimming stripped 0 bases from V and 0 bases from J, with 10 bases between. The germline V gene has CDR1 SGHRS and CDR2 YFSETQ. Written as DNA, the CDR3 is TGCGCCAGCAGCTTGGTCCAGGGGCTCTCCTACGAGCAGTACTTC. Its protein product is CASSLVQGLSYEQYF.

J is TRBJ2-7 and V is TRBV13; TRBD2 might be the D (6 bases). Germline V gene lookup returns CDR1 PRHDT and CDR2 FYEKMQ (reference sequence). The CDR3 length is 15 residues. Trimming stripped 5 bases from V and 3 bases from J, with 17 bases between. This CDR3 is CASSLPTRRGYEQYF. The CDR3, as DNA: TGTGCCAGCAGCCTCCCTACTAGGAGGGGCTACGAGCAGTACTTC.

This chain uses TRBV20-1 with TRBJ2-3; D not certain. This CDR3 contains 10 residues. V was cut by 6 bases and J by 7 bases, with 8 bases left in between. CDR1 DFQATT and CDR2 SNEGSKA come from the germline V gene (reference sequence). CDR3 in DNA: TGCAGTGCCCCCGTTAATACGCAGTATTTT. Protein sequence: CSAPVNTQYF.

This clone was recorded a few times. This sequence joins TRBV7-9 and TRBJ2-7, with D possibly being TRBD2 (5 bases). V was clipped by 1 base and J by 5 bases, with 6 bases between them. Germline CDR1 SEHNR, CDR2 FQNEAQ (reference sequence). This CDR3 is 12 amino acids long. The CDR3 here is CASSLVGDEQYF. The CDR3 DNA reads as TGTGCCAGCAGCTTAGTCGGGGACGAGCAGTACTTC.

This clone was seen a single time. The chain is built from TRBV14 and TRBJ2-6, with D maybe TRBD1 (5 bases). The V end was cut by 1 base, the J end by 0 bases, with 16 bases between. This CDR3 comprises 19 residues. Germline V gives CDR1 SGHDN, CDR2 FVKESK. CDR3 coding DNA: TGTGCCAGCAGCCAAGGACCCCGCAGGGCCTACTCTGGGGCCAACGTCCTGACTTTC. Its translation: CASSQGPRRAYSGANVLTF.

The chain recombines TRBV7-9 with TRBJ2-7; TRBD2 aligns across 7 bases. The CDR3 totals 15 residues. Germline V gene data show CDR1 as SEHNR and CDR2 as FQNEAQ (reference sequence). Germline trimming cut 3 bases from V and 9 bases from J; bases unmatched to any gene: 14. CDR3 region: CASSLGGSILVLQYF. The CDR3 coding sequence is TGTGCCAGCAGCTTGGGAGGGTCTATCCTGGTCCTGCAGTACTTC.

Worth noting for this clone: The sample carries other DNA sequences with the same CDR3. V usage is TRBV2 and J usage is TRBJ2-2; D call uncertain. This CDR3 is 14 amino acids long. The V and J ends lost 7 bases and 2 bases respectively, with 11 bases between them. Looked up from germline, CDR1 is SNHLY and CDR2 is FYNNEI. CDR3: CASNVATNTGELFF. The CDR3 DNA reads TGTGCCAGCAATGTAGCCACAAACACCGGGGAGCTGTTTTTT.

In nucleotides, the CDR3 is TGTGCCAGCAGCGGCCGACAGTCAATGAACACTGAAGCTTTCTTT. Encoded protein: CASSGRQSMNTEAFF. The V and J genes are TRBV9 and TRBJ1-1, with D perhaps matching TRBD1 (5 bases). Deletions cut 3 bases from V and 0 bases from J, with 12 bases between. The germline V gene has CDR1 SGDLS and CDR2 YYNGEE. This CDR3 contains 15 residues.

J is TRBJ1-3 and V is TRBV28, with TRBD1 matching over 8 bases. V dropped 7 bases and J dropped 8; count of bases not matched to a gene: 10. The CDR3 runs 14 residues. CDR1 MDHEN and CDR2 SYDVKM come from the germline V gene. The CDR3 loop reads CASTLTGDDDTIYF. CDR3 DNA: TGTGCCAGCACCCTGACAGGGGACGACGACACCATATATTTT.

The CDR3 region has the DNA TGTGCCAGCAGTAGAGCGGGGGGGCCCAACCAAGAGACCCAGTACTTC. This gives the protein CASSRAGGPNQETQYF. The chain combines TRBV28 with TRBJ2-5; 10 positions match TRBD2. Trimming at V came to 5 bases and at J to 0 bases, leaving 6 bases not matched to a gene. Germline loops: CDR1 MDHEN, CDR2 SYDVKM. There are 16 residues in the CDR3. Looking up the rest from reference TRBV28 and TRBJ2-5 gives the full variable domain: DVKVTQSSRYLVKRTGEKVFLECVQDMDHENMFWYRQDPGLGLRLIYFSYDVKMKEKGDIPEGYSVSREKKERFSLILESASTNQTSMYLCASSRAGGPNQETQYFGPGTRLLVL.

The chain has TRBV10-3 and TRBJ2-5; TRBD1 aligns across 7 bases. The end of the DNA fits TRBJ2-7 better, so the J call may be wrong. This CDR3 has 12 residues. Germline loops: CDR1 ENHRY, CDR2 SYGVKD. The CDR3, as DNA: TGTGCCATCAGTGCCTCAGGGGGCGAGCAGTACTTC. Translating gives CAISASGGEQYF.

J is TRBJ2-7 and V is TRBV7-9; the D gene is possibly TRBD1 (6 bases). The CDR3 consists of 15 residues. The V and J ends lost 1 base and 0 bases respectively, with 10 bases between them. The germline V gene has CDR1 SEHNR and CDR2 FQNEAQ (reference sequence). The CDR3 here is CASSLGDKVSYEQYF. For the CDR3, the DNA is TGTGCCAGCAGCTTAGGGGACAAGGTCTCCTACGAGCAGTACTTC.

The CDR3 DNA sequence: TGCGCCAGCAGTGAGGCTCGGGGGGGCTCCTATAATTCACCCCTCCACTTT. Protein sequence: CASSEARGGSYNSPLHF. The J gene is TRBJ1-6, the V gene TRBV10-2, with a possible D match to TRBD1 (5 bases). The V end was cut by 2 bases, the J end by 0 bases, with 11 bases between. The germline gives CDR1 WSHSY, CDR2 SAAADI. The CDR3 is 17 residues long.

The chain has TRBV15 and TRBJ2-7; 8 bases are a match to TRBD1. CDR3 length equals 14 residues. Germline lookup yields CDR1 LNHNV and CDR2 YYDKDF (reference sequence). The trim removed 2 bases at V and 6 bases at J, leaving 6 bases unmatched. CDR3 nucleotide sequence: TGTGCCACCAGCAGACAGGGGGCGTCGGGCGAGCAGTACTTC. This sequence encodes CATSRQGASGEQYF. The whole variable domain, remainder taken from reference TRBV15 and TRBJ2-7, is DAMVIQNPRYQVTQFGKPVTLSCSQTLNHNVMYWYQQKSSQAPKLLFHYYDKDFNNEADTPDNFQSRRPNTSFCFLDIRSPGLGDTAMYLCATSRQGASGEQYFGPGTRLTVT.

The CDR3 is CASSTGPQGAQYF. CDR3 in DNA: TGTGCCAGCAGCACCGGGCCTCAAGGGGCCCAGTACTTC. The J gene is TRBJ2-5, the V gene TRBV7-9; tentative D call: TRBD1 (5 bases). CDR3 length: 13 amino acids. CDR1 and CDR2 (germline): SEHNR, FQNEAQ (reference sequence). V was clipped by 5 bases and J by 9 bases, with 16 bases between them.

This chain links TRBV19 with TRBJ1-2; 7 nucleotides agree with TRBD1. Germline V lookup: CDR1 LNHDA, CDR2 SQIVND (reference sequence). V was pared by 8 bases and J by 1 base, with 10 bases of the junction left unmatched. The CDR3 loop spans 15 amino acids. The CDR3 loop is CASSPDRLGNYGYTF. CDR3 in DNA: TGTGCCAGTTCGCCGGACAGGTTGGGTAACTATGGCTACACCTTC.

In nucleotides, the CDR3 is TGCGCCAGCAGCCCCCCAGCGGGTAATCAGCCCCAGCATTTT. Encoded protein: CASSPPAGNQPQHF. The chain couples TRBV4-1 to TRBJ1-5; D remains ambiguous. The CDR3 spans 14 residues. V lost 4 bases and J lost 4, with 11 bases in between. Germline loops: CDR1 MGHRA, CDR2 YSYEKL.

The V gene is TRBV7-9, the J gene TRBJ1-4, with D perhaps TRBD1 (5 bases). V lost 1 base, J lost 4 bases, and 10 bases lay in between. CDR1 is SEHNR, CDR2 FQNEAQ, per germline (reference sequence). The CDR3 loop spans 15 amino acids. The CDR3 sequence is CASSLGDSDNEKLFF. The CDR3 DNA sequence: TGTGCCAGCAGCTTAGGAGACAGCGATAATGAAAAACTGTTTTTT.

This clone was observed a handful of times. V and J are TRBV5-8 and TRBJ2-5; D might be TRBD1 (5 bases). The CDR3 covers 15 residues. V was cut by 4 bases and J by 4 bases, with 17 bases left in between. CDR1 and CDR2 (germline): SGHTS, YDEGEE. As DNA, the CDR3 is TGTGCCAGCAGCCCCGGACAAGCTCAAGGAGAGACCCAGTACTTC. Amino acid sequence: CASSPGQAQGETQYF.